This T cell receptor (beta chain) appears in the sequencing data of a study of blood T cell repertoires in COVID-19. Unmatched junction bases numbered 5, after V lost 1 base and J lost 4 bases. Germline V gene lookup returns CDR1 MNHEY and CDR2 SMNVEV (reference sequence). CDR3 length: 16 residues. TCRdb keeps only in-frame clones here, not all; method: immunoSEQ multiplex PCR. This table has about 160,000 clones, roughly four fifths appearing once. The TCR comes from an elderly woman with acute or convalescent COVID-19. The specimen sequenced was peripheral blood. J is TRBJ1-1 and V is TRBV27; the match to TRBD1 covers 11 bases. The CDR3 is CASSLLGQGGLTEAFF. In DNA, the CDR3 is TGTGCCAGCAGTTTATTGGGACAGGGGGGACTCACTGAAGCTTTCTTT.